One and the same sample provided the 18 T cell receptor beta chains below, sequenced in a study of regulatory T cells in long-lasting Graves disease. Arm-PCR with iRepertoire HTBI primers amplified the CDR3 regions for these TCR beta libraries. MiXCR, run by TCRdb on the multiplex PCR reads, gives a single entry per CDR3 protein. Counted here are roughly 450,000 distinct CDR3 sequences, 23% occurring once; the ten biggest clones make up about a quarter. Time point of the sample: persistent/refractory GD, antithyroid drugs over 5 years with positive TRAb. With RNA extracted from PBMCs as input, the TCR library was made. This specimen consisted of peripheral blood mononuclear cells (PBMCs), obtained when the disease was refractory, from a patient treated with antithyroid drugs. The receptors stem from a female donor with Graves disease.

The gene calls are TRBV6-1 and TRBJ2-7, with D possibly TRBD2 on 6 matching bases. The CDR3 runs to 14 residues. The V gene lost 6 bases and the J gene lost 6 bases, with 18 bases spanning the gap. Germline V gene lookup returns CDR1 MNHNS and CDR2 SASEGT. The CDR3 DNA sequence: TGTGCCAGCAGCCAAGGGACTCCAAATTCCGAGCAGTACTTC. This translates into CASSQGTPNSEQYF.

The chain employs TRBV29-1 and TRBJ1-4; TRBD1 matches 7 bases. The ends lost 6 bases at V and 2 bases at J; junction bases unmatched: 12. CDR3 length: 16 amino acids. CDR1 and CDR2 from the germline V gene are SQVTM and ANQGSEA. CDR3 nucleotide sequence: TGCAGCGTCGCGACCCCACGAGGGGGCACTAATGAAAAACTGTTTTTT. Translated: CSVATPRGGTNEKLFF.

The chain couples TRBV20-1 to TRBJ2-2; tentative D call: TRBD2 (7 bases). The length of the CDR3 is 13 residues. V lost 5 bases and J lost 6, with 13 bases in between. In germline, CDR1 is DFQATT, CDR2 SNEGSKA (reference sequence). As DNA, the CDR3 is TGCAGTGCTCAAAAGGGGGGGTCCGGGGAGCTGTTTTTT. Translating gives CSAQKGGSGELFF.

This clonotype was observed a single time. Sequence at one end of the junction differs from germline and may be a read error. This chain joins TRBV6-2 or TRBV6-3 and TRBJ2-4; the match to TRBD1 covers 9 bases. The CDR3 consists of 15 residues. Germline V gene sequence: CDR1 MNHEY, CDR2 SVGEGT. The CDR3 protein is CANWTGDGAKNIQCF. CDR3 DNA sequence: TGTGCCAACTGGACAGGGGATGGAGCCAAAAACATTCAGTGCTTC.

This clonotype occurred many times. The chain joins TRBV29-1 to TRBJ2-5; tentative D call: TRBD2 (6 bases). V was pared by 3 bases and J by 3 bases, with 11 bases between. Germline-derived CDR1 and CDR2 are SQVTM and ANQGSEA. This CDR3 is 13 amino acids long. DNA for the CDR3: TGCAGCGTTGACGTGGGAGGAGAAGAGACCCAGTACTTC. This encodes CSVDVGGEETQYF. Using reference TRBV29-1 and TRBJ2-5 for the parts outside the CDR3, the full variable domain is SAVISQKPSRDICQRGTSLTIQCQVDSQVTMMFWYRQQPGQSLTLIATANQGSEATYESGFVIDKFPISRPNLTFSTLTVSNMSPEDSSIYLCSVDVGGEETQYFGPGTRLLVL.

The chain links TRBV20-1 to TRBJ2-3; the match to TRBD1 covers 7 bases. The trim removed 0 bases at V and 4 bases at J, leaving 7 bases unmatched. The CDR3 contains 15 residues. The V gene's germline CDR1 is DFQATT and CDR2 SNEGSKA (reference sequence). The CDR3 coding sequence is TGCAGTGCTAGAGATACAGGGGCCCTCCCAGATACGCAGTATTTT. The encoded protein is CSARDTGALPDTQYF.

As to this clonotype: This may be a read error, as it is one base from a much larger clone. The chain combines TRBV6-5 with TRBJ2-5, with TRBD1 identical over 9 bases. This CDR3 contains 15 residues. The germline gives CDR1 MNHEY, CDR2 SVGAGI. CDR3 in amino acids: CAGSYYGTGRETQYF. The CDR3 nucleotides read TGTGCCGGCAGTTACTATGGGACAGGGAGAGAGACCCAGTACTTC.

This clonotype was seen repeatedly, ten times or more. The V gene is TRBV2, the J gene TRBJ1-5, with D hard to call. Germline CDR1 and CDR2: SNHLY and FYNNEI. The ends were cut back, 1 base at V and 7 bases at J, with 11 bases in the middle. This CDR3 has 14 amino acids. Here the CDR3 reads CASSEVTMGQPQHF. The CDR3 coding sequence is TGTGCCAGCAGTGAAGTCACAATGGGACAGCCCCAGCATTTT.

This clonotype occurred a few times. V is TRBV6-1 and J is TRBJ2-1; D may be TRBD2 (5 bases). This CDR3 is built from 17 residues. Germline-derived CDR1 and CDR2 are MNHNS and SASEGT. V was clipped by 1 base and J by 1 base, with 14 bases between them. The CDR3 protein is CASSEVGPRRSYNEQFF. DNA of the CDR3: TGTGCCAGCAGTGAAGTCGGCCCCAGGAGGTCCTACAATGAGCAGTTCTTC.

This clonotype was observed a single time. The chain has TRBV7-2 and TRBJ2-1, with 7 bases fitting TRBD2. The V gene end was trimmed by 4 bases and the J gene end by 8 bases; junction bases not matched to a gene: 14. The CDR3 runs to 16 residues. The germline V gene encodes CDR1 SGHTA and CDR2 FQGNSA. The CDR3 reads CASSYRRGLGGDEQFF. The CDR3 DNA sequence: TGTGCCAGCAGCTATAGGAGGGGTCTTGGGGGGGATGAGCAGTTCTTC.

This clonotype was picked up a small number of times. The chain links TRBV13 to TRBJ2-7; 11 bases match TRBD1. Per the germline V gene, CDR1 is PRHDT and CDR2 is FYEKMQ (reference sequence). V lost 0 bases to trimming and J lost 7 bases; unmatched junction nucleotides: 2. This CDR3 has 14 amino acids. CDR3 sequence: CASSLGDRGQEQYF. CDR3 in DNA: TGTGCCAGCAGCTTAGGGGACAGGGGGCAGGAGCAGTACTTC.

This clonotype appeared many times. The chain carries TRBV7-9 and TRBJ2-2; D is perhaps TRBD1 or TRBD2 (5 bases each). V lost 5 bases to trimming and J lost 5 bases, with 12 bases between them. Germline V gene lookup returns CDR1 SEHNR and CDR2 FQNEAQ (reference sequence). This CDR3 is built from 14 residues. CDR3 sequence: CASSEGRTTGELFF. The CDR3 DNA follows: TGTGCCAGCAGCGAGGGGCGGACTACCGGGGAGCTGTTTTTT.

This clonotype occurred many times. The V gene is TRBV28, the J gene TRBJ1-2; the D gene is possibly TRBD1 (5 bases). CDR3 length: 16 residues. The V gene lost 7 bases and the J gene lost 0 bases, with 18 bases spanning the gap. Germline lookup yields CDR1 MDHEN and CDR2 SYDVKM. The CDR3 bases are TGTGCCAGCATTCCCCCCGCAGGGTTCGCTAACTATGGCTACACCTTC. The encoded protein is CASIPPAGFANYGYTF.

The chain carries TRBV25-1 and TRBJ2-4; possibly TRBD1 for D (5 bases). Germline loops: CDR1 MGHDK, CDR2 SYGVNS. V lost 1 base to trimming and J lost 8 bases, with 18 bases between them. There are 16 residues in the CDR3. This CDR3 is CASSELTSSREDIQYF. Written as DNA, the CDR3 is TGTGCCAGCAGTGAATTAACGAGTTCCAGGGAAGACATTCAGTACTTC.

The V gene is TRBV18, the J gene TRBJ2-7; a possible D gene is TRBD1 (5 bases). Trimming took 8 bases from V and 3 from J, leaving 17 bases between them. Per germline, CDR1 KGHSH and CDR2 LQKENI. This CDR3 is built from 14 residues. The CDR3 DNA is TGTGCCAGCACCCCAACGGGCGACAGCTACGAGCAGTACTTC. It translates to CASTPTGDSYEQYF.

The J gene is TRBJ2-7, the V gene TRBV30; tentatively, D is TRBD1 (6 bases). Trimming took off 0 bases at V and 2 bases at J, with 14 bases between the two ends. CDR3 size: 15 residues. From germline, CDR1 is GTSNPN and CDR2 SVGIG (reference sequence). This CDR3 is CAWSVYRDITYEQYF. The DNA for the CDR3 is TGTGCCTGGAGTGTATATCGGGACATTACCTACGAGCAGTACTTC.

This clonotype was seen more than once but under ten times. The V gene is TRBV19, the J gene TRBJ1-5; 7 bases line up with TRBD1. Trimming at V came to 3 bases and at J to 4 bases, leaving 9 bases not matched to a gene. The germline gives CDR1 LNHDA, CDR2 SQIVND (reference sequence). The CDR3 runs to 16 residues. The CDR3, as DNA: TGTGCCAGTAGTATCCGGCAGGGGGATGGTAATCAGCCCCAGCATTTT. As protein: CASSIRQGDGNQPQHF.

This clonotype was detected a few times. The chain has TRBV6-5 and TRBJ2-5; 12 bases agree with TRBD2. V shed 0 bases and J 5 bases; nucleotides not matched to a gene: 4. Germline V gene lookup returns CDR1 MNHEY and CDR2 SVGAGI. The CDR3 is made up of 16 amino acids. The CDR3 DNA reads TGTGCCAGCAGTTACTCGTTTGGGACTAGCGGGGAGACCCAGTACTTC. Translation: CASSYSFGTSGETQYF.